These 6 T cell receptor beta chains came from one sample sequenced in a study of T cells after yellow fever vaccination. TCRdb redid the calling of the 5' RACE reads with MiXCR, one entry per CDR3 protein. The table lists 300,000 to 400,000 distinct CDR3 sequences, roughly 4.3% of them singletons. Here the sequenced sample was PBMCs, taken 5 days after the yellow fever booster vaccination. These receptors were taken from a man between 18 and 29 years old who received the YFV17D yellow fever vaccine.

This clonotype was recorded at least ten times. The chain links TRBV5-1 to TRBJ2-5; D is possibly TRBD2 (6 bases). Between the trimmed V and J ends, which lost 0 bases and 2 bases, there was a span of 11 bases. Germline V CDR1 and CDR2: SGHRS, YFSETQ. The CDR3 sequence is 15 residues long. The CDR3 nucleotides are TGCGCCAGCAGCTTGGCCGCGGCGGGACAAGAGACCCAGTACTTC. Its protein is CASSLAAAGQETQYF. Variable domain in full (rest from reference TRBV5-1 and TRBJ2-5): KAGVTQTPRYLIKTRGQQVTLSCSPISGHRSVSWYQQTPGQGLQFLFEYFSETQRNKGNFPGRFSGRQFSNSRSEMNVSTLELGDSALYLCASSLAAAGQETQYFGPGTRLLVL.

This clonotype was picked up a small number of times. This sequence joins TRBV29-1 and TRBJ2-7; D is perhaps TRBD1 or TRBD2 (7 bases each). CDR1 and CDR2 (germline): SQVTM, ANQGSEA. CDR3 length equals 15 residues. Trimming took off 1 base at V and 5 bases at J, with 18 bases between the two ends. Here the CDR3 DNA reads TGCAGCGTTGAAGGGGGCAGGGGGGGTTCCAACGAGCAGTACTTC. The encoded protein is CSVEGGRGGSNEQYF.

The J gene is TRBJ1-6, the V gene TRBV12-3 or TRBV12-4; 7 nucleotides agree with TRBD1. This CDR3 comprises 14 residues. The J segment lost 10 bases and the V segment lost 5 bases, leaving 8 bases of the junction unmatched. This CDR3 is CASSDREIRSPLHF. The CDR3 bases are TGTGCCAGCAGTGACAGGGAAATAAGATCACCCCTCCACTTT.

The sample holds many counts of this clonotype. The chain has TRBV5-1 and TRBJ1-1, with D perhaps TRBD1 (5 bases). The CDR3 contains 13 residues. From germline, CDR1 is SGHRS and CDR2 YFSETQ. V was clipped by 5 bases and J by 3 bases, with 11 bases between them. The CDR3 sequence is CASSWGRDTEAFF. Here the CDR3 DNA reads TGCGCCAGCAGTTGGGGGAGGGACACTGAAGCTTTCTTT.

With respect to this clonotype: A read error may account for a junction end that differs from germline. The CDR3 region is CASSSSQSGAGTQYF. The CDR3 DNA follows: TGTGCTAGCAGCTCGAGCCAGTCCGGCGCGGGGACCCAGTACTTC. The V call is TRBV7-7, the J call TRBJ2-5; D is possibly TRBD2 (5 bases). CDR3 length: 15 residues. The germline CDR1 and CDR2 sequences are SSHAT and FNYEAQ (reference sequence).

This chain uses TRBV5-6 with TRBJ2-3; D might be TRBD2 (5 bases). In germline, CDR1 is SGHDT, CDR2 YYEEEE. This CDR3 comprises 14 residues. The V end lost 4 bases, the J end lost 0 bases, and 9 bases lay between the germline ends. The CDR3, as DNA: TGTGCCAGCAGCGCGGGCACTAGCACAGATACGCAGTATTTT. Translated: CASSAGTSTDTQYF.